This T cell receptor beta chain was recorded in a study of T-cell memory formation after mild COVID-19. Study details: TCR clusters mostly belonged to single donors.

This clonotype was seen a few times. Constant-segment primers served in 5'RACE that generated TCR alpha and TCR beta cDNA libraries bearing sample barcodes and UMIs. TCRdb reprocessed the 5' RACE reads via MiXCR and lists one record per CDR3 protein. The sample records roughly 50,000 distinct CDR3 sequences, 9% to 15% being singletons. The CDR3 totals 18 residues. The V gene end was trimmed by 2 bases and the J gene end by 4 bases; junction bases not matched to a gene: 13. Germline-derived CDR1 and CDR2 are MNHEY and SVGAGI. This sequence was found in a man aged 18 to 29 who had mild COVID-19 (a few samples of this study predate the infection). Cell type and time point are not known. The sample consisted of PBMCs or a T cell subset sorted from them (not recorded which). The J gene is TRBJ2-3, the V gene TRBV6-5, with 9 bases matching TRBD1. The DNA for the CDR3 is TGTGCCAGCAGTTACGATTTTGGGACAGGGCCGAGCGCAGATACGCAGTATTTT. Its translation is CASSYDFGTGPSADTQYF.